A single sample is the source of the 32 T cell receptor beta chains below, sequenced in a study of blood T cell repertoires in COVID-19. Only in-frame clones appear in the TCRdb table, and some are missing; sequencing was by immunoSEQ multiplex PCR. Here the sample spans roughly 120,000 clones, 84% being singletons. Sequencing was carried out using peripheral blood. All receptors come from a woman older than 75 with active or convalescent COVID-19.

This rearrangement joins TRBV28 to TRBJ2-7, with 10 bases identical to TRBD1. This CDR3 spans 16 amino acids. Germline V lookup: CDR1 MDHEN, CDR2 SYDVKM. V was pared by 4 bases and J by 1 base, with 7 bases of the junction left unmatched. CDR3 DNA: TGTGCCAGCAGTTCAAGGGACAGGGGATTGTCCTACGAGCAGTACTTC. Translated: CASSSRDRGLSYEQYF.

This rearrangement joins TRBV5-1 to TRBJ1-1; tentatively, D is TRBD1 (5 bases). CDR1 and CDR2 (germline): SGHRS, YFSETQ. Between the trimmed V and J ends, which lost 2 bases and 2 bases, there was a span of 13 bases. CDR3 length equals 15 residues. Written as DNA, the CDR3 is TGCGCCAGCAGCTTAAACAGGAGACGCAACACTGAAGCTTTCTTT. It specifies CASSLNRRRNTEAFF.

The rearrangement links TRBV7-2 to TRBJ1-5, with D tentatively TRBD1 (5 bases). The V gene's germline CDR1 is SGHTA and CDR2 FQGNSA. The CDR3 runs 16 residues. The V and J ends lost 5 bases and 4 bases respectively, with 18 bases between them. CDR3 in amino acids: CASSLWGYAANQPQHF. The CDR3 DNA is TGTGCCAGCAGCCTATGGGGCTACGCGGCTAATCAGCCCCAGCATTTT.

DNA of the CDR3: TGTGCCACCAGGACTAGCGGGAACACCGGGGAGCTGTTTTTT. This translates into CATRTSGNTGELFF. This chain links TRBV24-1 with TRBJ2-2; 9 bases fit TRBD2. CDR1 and CDR2 (germline): KGHDR, SFDVKD. The CDR3 is 14 residues long. With V trimmed by 7 bases and J by 1 base, 0 bases remained unmatched.

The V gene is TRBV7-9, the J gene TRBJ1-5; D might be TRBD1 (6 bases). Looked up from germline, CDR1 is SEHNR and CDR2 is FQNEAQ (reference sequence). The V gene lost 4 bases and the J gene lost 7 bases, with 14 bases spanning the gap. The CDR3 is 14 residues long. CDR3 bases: TGTGCCAGCAGCTCACAGGGTGCAGGACAGCCCCAGCATTTT. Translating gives CASSSQGAGQPQHF.

The CDR3 protein is CSVGQGQETQYF. The CDR3 coding sequence is TGCAGCGTAGGACAGGGTCAAGAGACCCAGTACTTC. The rearrangement links TRBV29-1 to TRBJ2-5; 8 bases match TRBD1. The CDR3 has 12 residues. The germline gives CDR1 SQVTM, CDR2 ANQGSEA. The V segment lost 6 bases and the J segment 2 bases; nucleotides outside the gene matches: 2. The full variable domain, with the rest looked up from reference TRBV29-1 and TRBJ2-5, is SAVISQKPSRDICQRGTSLTIQCQVDSQVTMMFWYRQQPGQSLTLIATANQGSEATYESGFVIDKFPISRPNLTFSTLTVSNMSPEDSSIYLCSVGQGQETQYFGPGTRLLVL.

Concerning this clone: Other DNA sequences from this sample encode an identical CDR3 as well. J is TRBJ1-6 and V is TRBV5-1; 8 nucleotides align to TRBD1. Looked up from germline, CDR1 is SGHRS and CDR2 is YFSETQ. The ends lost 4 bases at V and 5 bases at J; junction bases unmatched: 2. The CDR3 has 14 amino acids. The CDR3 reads CASSLGQDNSPLHF. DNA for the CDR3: TGCGCCAGCAGCCTGGGACAGGATAATTCACCCCTCCACTTT.

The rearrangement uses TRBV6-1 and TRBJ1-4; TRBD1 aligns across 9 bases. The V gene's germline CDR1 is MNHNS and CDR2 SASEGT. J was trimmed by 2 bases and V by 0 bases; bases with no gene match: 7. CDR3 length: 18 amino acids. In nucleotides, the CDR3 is TGTGCCAGCAGTGAAGCGGGGACAGGGCCGGGTACTAATGAAAAACTGTTTTTT. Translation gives CASSEAGTGPGTNEKLFF.

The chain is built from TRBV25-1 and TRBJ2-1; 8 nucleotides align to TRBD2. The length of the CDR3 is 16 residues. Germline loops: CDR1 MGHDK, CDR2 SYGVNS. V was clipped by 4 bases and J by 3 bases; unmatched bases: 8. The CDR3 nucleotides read TGTGCCAGCAGTGGCTCTAAGGCGGGGGGCTACAATGAGCAGTTCTTC. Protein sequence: CASSGSKAGGYNEQFF. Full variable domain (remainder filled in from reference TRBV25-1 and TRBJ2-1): EADIYQTPRYLVIGTGKKITLECSQTMGHDKMYWYQQDPGMELHLIHYSYGVNSTEKGDLSSESTVSRIRTEHFPLTLESARPSHTSQYLCASSGSKAGGYNEQFFGPGTRLTVL.

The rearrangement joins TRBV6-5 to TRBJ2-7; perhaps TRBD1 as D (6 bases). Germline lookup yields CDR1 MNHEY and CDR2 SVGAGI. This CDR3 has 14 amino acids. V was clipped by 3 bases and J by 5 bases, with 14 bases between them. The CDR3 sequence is CASSYVQGIHEQYF. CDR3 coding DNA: TGTGCCAGCAGTTATGTACAGGGCATTCACGAGCAGTACTTC.

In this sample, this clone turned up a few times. CDR3 residues: CASRSSGQYGYTF. DNA of the CDR3: TGTGCCAGCAGATCGTCGGGACAGTATGGCTACACCTTC. This rearrangement joins TRBV6-6 to TRBJ1-2, with TRBD1 matching 7 bases. The CDR3 consists of 13 residues. CDR1 and CDR2 (germline): MNHNY, SVGAGI (reference sequence). V lost 6 bases and J lost 5; bases outside the gene matches: 6.

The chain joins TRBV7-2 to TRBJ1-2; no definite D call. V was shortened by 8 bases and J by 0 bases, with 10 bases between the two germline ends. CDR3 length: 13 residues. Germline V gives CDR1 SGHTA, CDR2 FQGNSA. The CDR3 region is CASGERTNYGYTF. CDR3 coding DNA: TGTGCCAGCGGGGAGCGGACTAACTATGGCTACACCTTC.

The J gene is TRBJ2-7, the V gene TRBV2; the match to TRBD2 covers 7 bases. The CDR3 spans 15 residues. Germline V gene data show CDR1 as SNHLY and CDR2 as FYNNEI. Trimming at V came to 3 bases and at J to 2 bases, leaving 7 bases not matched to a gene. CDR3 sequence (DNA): TGTGCCAGCAGTGATCTAGCGGAGCTTGCCTACGAGCAGTACTTC. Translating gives CASSDLAELAYEQYF.

The chain's CDR3 is CASSQRLAGHHPYEQYF. The CDR3 nucleotides are TGTGCCAGTAGTCAGCGACTAGCGGGTCACCACCCCTACGAGCAGTACTTC. The chain is built from TRBV19 and TRBJ2-7; the match to TRBD2 covers 10 bases. J was trimmed by 2 bases and V by 5 bases; bases with no gene match: 12. The CDR3 loop spans 17 amino acids. Per the germline V gene, CDR1 is LNHDA and CDR2 is SQIVND (reference sequence).

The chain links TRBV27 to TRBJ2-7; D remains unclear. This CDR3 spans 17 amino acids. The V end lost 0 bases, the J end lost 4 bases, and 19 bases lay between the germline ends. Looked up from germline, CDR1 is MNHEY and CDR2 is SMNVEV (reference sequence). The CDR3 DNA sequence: TGTGCCAGCAGTTTATCCCAACCACTCACGGGTTGGTACGAGCAGTACTTC. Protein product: CASSLSQPLTGWYEQYF.

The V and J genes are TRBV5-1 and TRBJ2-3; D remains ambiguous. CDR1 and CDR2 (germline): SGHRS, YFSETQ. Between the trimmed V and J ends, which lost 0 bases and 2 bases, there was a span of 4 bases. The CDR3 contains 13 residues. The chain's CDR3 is CASSLAYTDTQYF. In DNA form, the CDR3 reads TGCGCCAGCAGCTTGGCTTACACAGATACGCAGTATTTT. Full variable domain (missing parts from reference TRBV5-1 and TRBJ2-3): KAGVTQTPRYLIKTRGQQVTLSCSPISGHRSVSWYQQTPGQGLQFLFEYFSETQRNKGNFPGRFSGRQFSNSRSEMNVSTLELGDSALYLCASSLAYTDTQYFGPGTRLTVL.

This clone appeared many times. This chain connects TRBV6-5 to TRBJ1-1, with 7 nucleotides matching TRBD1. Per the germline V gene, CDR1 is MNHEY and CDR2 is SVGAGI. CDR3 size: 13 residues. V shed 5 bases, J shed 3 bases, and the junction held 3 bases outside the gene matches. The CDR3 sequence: CASSNGQDTEAFF. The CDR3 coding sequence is TGTGCCAGCAGTAACGGACAGGACACTGAAGCTTTCTTT.

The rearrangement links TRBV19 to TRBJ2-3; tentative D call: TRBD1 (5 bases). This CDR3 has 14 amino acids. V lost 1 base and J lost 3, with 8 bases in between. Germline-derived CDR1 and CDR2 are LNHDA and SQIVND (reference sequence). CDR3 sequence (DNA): TGTGCCAGTAGTATAGGCGCAGGGACAGATACGCAGTATTTT. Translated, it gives CASSIGAGTDTQYF.

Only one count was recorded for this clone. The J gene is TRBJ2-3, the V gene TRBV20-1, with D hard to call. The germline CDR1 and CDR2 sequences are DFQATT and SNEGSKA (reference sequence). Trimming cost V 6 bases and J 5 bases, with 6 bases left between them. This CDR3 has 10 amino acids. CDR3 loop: CSAVRDTQYF. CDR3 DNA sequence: TGCAGTGCGGTGAGAGATACGCAGTATTTT.

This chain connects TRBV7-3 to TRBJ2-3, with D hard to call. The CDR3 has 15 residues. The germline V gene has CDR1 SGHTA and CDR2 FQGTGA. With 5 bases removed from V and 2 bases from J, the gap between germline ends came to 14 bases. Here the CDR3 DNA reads TGTGCCAGCAGCCACACCGGGTCCCTCACAGATACGCAGTATTTT. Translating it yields CASSHTGSLTDTQYF.

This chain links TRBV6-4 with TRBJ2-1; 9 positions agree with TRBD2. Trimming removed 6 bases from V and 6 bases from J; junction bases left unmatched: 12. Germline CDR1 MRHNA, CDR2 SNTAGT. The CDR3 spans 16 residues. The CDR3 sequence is CASSPLGGRASNEQFF. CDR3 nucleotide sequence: TGTGCCAGCAGCCCCTTGGGCGGGAGGGCCTCCAATGAGCAGTTCTTC.

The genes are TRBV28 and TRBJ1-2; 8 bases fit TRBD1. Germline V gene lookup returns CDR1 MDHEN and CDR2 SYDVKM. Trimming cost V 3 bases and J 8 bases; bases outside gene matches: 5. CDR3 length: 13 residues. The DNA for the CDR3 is TGTGCCAGCAGTTTCCAGGGGGCGCAAGGCTACACCTTC. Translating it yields CASSFQGAQGYTF.

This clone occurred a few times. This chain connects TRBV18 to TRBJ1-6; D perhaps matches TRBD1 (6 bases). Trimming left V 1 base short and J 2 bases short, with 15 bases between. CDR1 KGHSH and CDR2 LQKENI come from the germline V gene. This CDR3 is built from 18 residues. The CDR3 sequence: CASSPRTLGQTYNSPLHF. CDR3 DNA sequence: TGTGCCAGCTCACCACGAACACTCGGACAGACCTATAATTCACCCCTCCACTTT.

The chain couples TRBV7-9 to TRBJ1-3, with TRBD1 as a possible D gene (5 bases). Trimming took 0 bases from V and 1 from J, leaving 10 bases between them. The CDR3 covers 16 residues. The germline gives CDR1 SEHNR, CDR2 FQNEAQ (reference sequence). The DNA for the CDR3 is TGTGCCAGCAGCTTAGCAGGGGTGCTTTCTGGAAACACCATATATTTT. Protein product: CASSLAGVLSGNTIYF.

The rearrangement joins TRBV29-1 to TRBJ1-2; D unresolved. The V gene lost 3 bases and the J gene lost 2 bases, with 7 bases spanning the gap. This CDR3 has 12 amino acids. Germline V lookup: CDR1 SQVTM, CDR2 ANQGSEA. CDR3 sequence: CSVDWQNYGYTF. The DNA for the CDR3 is TGCAGCGTTGATTGGCAGAACTATGGCTACACCTTC.

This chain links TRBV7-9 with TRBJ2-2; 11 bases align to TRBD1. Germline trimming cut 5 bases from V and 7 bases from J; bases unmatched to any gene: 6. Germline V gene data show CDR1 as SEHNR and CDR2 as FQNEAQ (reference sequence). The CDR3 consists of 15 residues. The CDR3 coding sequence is TGTGCCAGCAGCCGGACAGGGGGCCGGAACGGGGAGCTGTTTTTT. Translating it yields CASSRTGGRNGELFF. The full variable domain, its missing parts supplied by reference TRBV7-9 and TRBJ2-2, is DTGVSQNPRHKITKRGQNVTFRCDPISEHNRLYWYRQTLGQGPEFLTYFQNEAQLEKSRLLSDRFSAERPKGSFSTLEIQRTEQGDSAMYLCASSRTGGRNGELFFGEGSRLTVL.

In DNA form, the CDR3 reads TGTGCCAGCTCACGAACCGGGACAGGGGAAGTAGTAATCTATGGCTACACCTTC. Its protein product is CASSRTGTGEVVIYGYTF. The gene calls are TRBV18 and TRBJ1-2, with TRBD1 matching 10 bases. CDR1 is KGHSH and CDR2 is LQKENI in the germline V gene. The CDR3 spans 18 residues. The J segment lost 4 bases and the V segment lost 4 bases, leaving 15 bases of the junction unmatched.

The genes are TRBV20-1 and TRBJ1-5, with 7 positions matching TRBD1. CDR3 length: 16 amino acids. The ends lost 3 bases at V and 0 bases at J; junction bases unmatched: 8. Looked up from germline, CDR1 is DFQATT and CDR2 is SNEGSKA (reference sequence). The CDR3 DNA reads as TGCAGTGCTAGTAATTGGGGACAGTATAGCAATCAGCCCCAGCATTTT. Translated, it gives CSASNWGQYSNQPQHF.

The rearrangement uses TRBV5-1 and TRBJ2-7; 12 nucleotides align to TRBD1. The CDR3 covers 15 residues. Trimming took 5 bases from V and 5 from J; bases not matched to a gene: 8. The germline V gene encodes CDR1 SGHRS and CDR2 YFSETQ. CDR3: CASRPQGQGADEQYF. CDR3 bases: TGCGCCAGCAGGCCACAGGGACAGGGGGCCGACGAGCAGTACTTC.

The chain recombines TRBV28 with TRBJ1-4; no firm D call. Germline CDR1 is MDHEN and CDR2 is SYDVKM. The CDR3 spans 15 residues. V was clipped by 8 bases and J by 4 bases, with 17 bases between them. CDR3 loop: CASLSWAGLNEKLFF. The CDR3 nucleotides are TGTGCCAGCCTTAGTTGGGCTGGTCTTAATGAAAAACTGTTTTTT. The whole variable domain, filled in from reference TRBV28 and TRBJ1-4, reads DVKVTQSSRYLVKRTGEKVFLECVQDMDHENMFWYRQDPGLGLRLIYFSYDVKMKEKGDIPEGYSVSREKKERFSLILESASTNQTSMYLCASLSWAGLNEKLFFGSGTQLSVL.

The CDR3 spells CADRPGNSPLHF. The CDR3 region has the DNA TGTGCAGATCGACCAGGGAATTCACCCCTCCACTTT. The chain has TRBV9 and TRBJ1-6; D is possibly TRBD1 (5 bases). Germline loops: CDR1 SGDLS, CDR2 YYNGEE. This CDR3 comprises 12 residues. The full variable domain, its missing parts supplied by reference TRBV9 and TRBJ1-6, is DSGVTQTPKHLITATGQRVTLRCSPRSGDLSVYWYQQSLDQGLQFLIQYYNGEERAKGNILERFSAQQFPDLHSELNLSSLELGDSALYFCADRPGNSPLHFGNGTRLTVT.

CDR3 protein: CASSSPRGVNIQYF. CDR3 sequence (DNA): TGTGCCAGCAGTTCCCCCCGGGGGGTGAACATTCAGTACTTC. The V call is TRBV27, the J call TRBJ2-4, with TRBD2 identical over 7 bases. Germline V gene lookup returns CDR1 MNHEY and CDR2 SMNVEV (reference sequence). The CDR3 spans 14 residues. With 4 bases clipped from V and 7 bases from J, the junction kept 7 bases outside the gene matches.